This TCR beta chain comes out of a study of naive and memory T cell subsets. The treatment denotes: skin biopsy from PPD injection site in Mantoux-positive individual. The library had UMIs added by 3' ligation of an oligonucleotide to TCR cDNA. This clonotype was seen many times. Ligated cDNA underwent four rounds of PCR with nested alpha and beta constant region primers and SP2. Each CDR3 protein gets one entry after TCRdb re-called the UMI-ligation and nested PCR reads with MiXCR. Counted here are about 37,000 distinct CDR3 sequences, 8% to 13% occurring once; the ten biggest clones make up 3.5% to 5%. The input for sequencing was skin, taken from a tuberculin skin test site. This clonotype was sampled from an adult in good health.

DNA of the CDR3: TGTGCCATCAGTGAGAAAGGGGAGGCCTATGGCTACACCTTC. Translated, it gives CAISEKGEAYGYTF. The V gene is TRBV10-3, the J gene TRBJ1-2, with a possible D match to TRBD1 (5 bases). The CDR3 consists of 14 residues. Trimming took off 2 bases at V and 4 bases at J, with 11 bases between the two ends. The germline V gene encodes CDR1 ENHRY and CDR2 SYGVKD.